This is a list of T cell receptor beta chains from one sample in a study of breast tumors, draining lymph nodes, adjacent tissues. TCRdb itself ran the multiplex PCR reads through MiXCR, one entry per CDR3 protein. The data show approximately 90,000 distinct CDR3 sequences, around 30% seen once. The sequencing input was axillary lymph node tissue. These receptors originate from a female donor with breast cancer. Some clones in this sample may be carry-over from other donors' samples. Each CDR3 is given with its conserved first and last residue. The order of the fields is D gene, clone size, J gene, V gene, CDR3 protein, CDR3 DNA. A D gene is named only where the DNA matches it firmly. The listing skips clone size in some rows; elsewhere it reads once, few, many or a size class.

D gene: .
clone size: many
J gene: TRBJ1-4
V gene: TRBV5-8
CDR3 protein: CASSSGTTREKLFF
CDR3 DNA: TGTGCCAGCAGCTCCGGGACTACGCGTGAAAAACTGTTTTTT

D gene: TRBD1
clone size: once
J gene: TRBJ2-1
V gene: TRBV6-2/TRBV6-3
CDR3 protein: CASSPRTGGENELFF
CDR3 DNA: TGTGCCAGCAGCCCAAGGACAGGGGGAGAGAATGAGCTGTTCTTC

D gene: TRBD2
clone size: many
J gene: TRBJ2-1
V gene: TRBV6-1
CDR3 protein: CASSMGLAGTNEQFF
CDR3 DNA: TGTGCCAGCAGTATGGGACTAGCGGGAACAAATGAGCAGTTCTTC

D gene: .
clone size: many
J gene: TRBJ1-5
V gene: TRBV15
CDR3 protein: CATSIQRRGGQPQHF
CDR3 DNA: TGTGCCACCAGCATTCAAAGGAGGGGTGGTCAGCCCCAGCATTTT

D gene: TRBD1
clone size: .
J gene: TRBJ2-7
V gene: TRBV2
CDR3 protein: CASGGQGYYEQYF
CDR3 DNA: TGTGCCAGCGGTGGACAGGGGTACTACGAGCAGTACTTC

D gene: TRBD2
clone size: .
J gene: TRBJ2-7
V gene: TRBV5-8
CDR3 protein: CASSSMHGTRWTYEQYF
CDR3 DNA: TGTGCCAGCAGCTCGATGCACGGGACTAGATGGACCTACGAGCAGTACTTC

D gene: TRBD2
clone size: .
J gene: TRBJ2-1
V gene: TRBV20-1
CDR3 protein: CSARTGTSGYNEQFF
CDR3 DNA: TGCAGTGCTAGAACCGGGACTAGCGGGTACAATGAGCAGTTCTTC

D gene: TRBD1
clone size: many
J gene: TRBJ2-7
V gene: TRBV19
CDR3 protein: CASSIVSWTGQTEQYF
CDR3 DNA: TGTGCCAGTAGTATAGTCAGCTGGACAGGGCAGACCGAGCAGTACTTC

D gene: TRBD2
clone size: .
J gene: TRBJ2-7
V gene: TRBV25-1
CDR3 protein: CASSETSGRLKQYF
CDR3 DNA: TGTGCCAGCAGTGAGACTAGCGGGAGACTGAAGCAGTACTTC

D gene: .
clone size: many
J gene: TRBJ2-7
V gene: TRBV5-8
CDR3 protein: CASSRDAAAYEQYF
CDR3 DNA: TGTGCCAGCAGCCGGGACGCCGCCGCCTACGAGCAGTACTTC

D gene: .
clone size: many
J gene: TRBJ2-7
V gene: TRBV18
CDR3 protein: CASSLSDLGEQYF
CDR3 DNA: TGTGCCAGCTCACTGAGTGATCTGGGCGAGCAGTACTTC

D gene: .
clone size: many
J gene: TRBJ1-4
V gene: TRBV6-1
CDR3 protein: CASSRSRDSTNEKLFF
CDR3 DNA: TGTGCCAGCAGTCGGTCGAGGGACTCAACTAATGAAAAACTGTTTTTT

D gene: .
clone size: many
J gene: TRBJ2-3
V gene: TRBV27
CDR3 protein: CASRSGGIDTQYF
CDR3 DNA: TGTGCCAGCAGATCGGGGGGCATAGATACGCAGTATTTT

D gene: .
clone size: many
J gene: TRBJ2-7
V gene: TRBV20-1
CDR3 protein: CSAIRGYEQYF
CDR3 DNA: TGCAGTGCCATACGAGGTTACGAGCAGTACTTC

D gene: .
clone size: many
J gene: TRBJ2-7
V gene: TRBV6-6
CDR3 protein: CASSQLELEFYEQYF
CDR3 DNA: TGTGCCAGCAGCCAACTTGAACTAGAGTTCTACGAGCAGTACTTC

D gene: .
clone size: .
J gene: TRBJ1-1
V gene: TRBV29-1
CDR3 protein: CSVKPGQGGNTEAFF
CDR3 DNA: TGCAGCGTTAAACCGGGACAAGGGGGGAACACTGAAGCTTTCTTT

D gene: .
clone size: .
J gene: TRBJ1-4
V gene: TRBV4-2
CDR3 protein: CASSHPGTDGRNEKLFF
CDR3 DNA: TGTGCCAGCAGCCACCCGGGAACGGACGGCCGTAATGAAAAACTGTTTTTT

D gene: TRBD1
clone size: many
J gene: TRBJ2-3
V gene: TRBV19
CDR3 protein: CASRKDRGPDTQYF
CDR3 DNA: TGTGCCAGTAGGAAGGACAGGGGTCCAGATACGCAGTATTTT

D gene: .
clone size: many
J gene: TRBJ1-6
V gene: TRBV3-1
CDR3 protein: CASSQGAALHF
CDR3 DNA: TGTGCCAGCAGCCAAGGGGCAGCCCTCCACTTT

D gene: .
clone size: .
J gene: TRBJ2-5
V gene: TRBV7-2
CDR3 protein: CASSLSGANSWETQYF
CDR3 DNA: TGTGCCAGCAGCTTAAGTGGGGCTAACTCCTGGGAGACCCAATACTTC

D gene: .
clone size: many
J gene: TRBJ2-7
V gene: TRBV11-2
CDR3 protein: CASSLGTAYEQYF
CDR3 DNA: TGTGCCAGCAGCTTAGGCACCGCCTACGAGCAGTACTTC

D gene: .
clone size: many
J gene: TRBJ1-6
V gene: TRBV7-8
CDR3 protein: CASSLAPGFNSPLHF
CDR3 DNA: TGTGCCAGCAGCTTAGCTCCGGGGTTTAATTCACCCCTCCACTTT

D gene: .
clone size: many
J gene: TRBJ2-7
V gene: TRBV2
CDR3 protein: CASSGGGLSYEQYF
CDR3 DNA: TGTGCCAGCAGTGGAGGCGGACTCTCCTACGAGCAGTACTTC

D gene: .
clone size: many
J gene: TRBJ2-1
V gene: TRBV7-6
CDR3 protein: CASSLGGTFYGDEQFF
CDR3 DNA: TGTGCCAGCAGCTTAGGGGGGACTTTTTATGGGGATGAGCAGTTCTTC

D gene: .
clone size: many
J gene: TRBJ2-1
V gene: TRBV7-9
CDR3 protein: CASSFALVAKQFF
CDR3 DNA: TGTGCCAGCAGCTTCGCACTAGTGGCCAAGCAGTTCTTC

D gene: TRBD2
clone size: .
J gene: TRBJ2-5
V gene: TRBV3-1
CDR3 protein: CASSPPGGAKTQYF
CDR3 DNA: TGTGCCAGCAGCCCGCCGGGAGGGGCGAAGACCCAGTACTTC

D gene: .
clone size: once
J gene: TRBJ2-1
V gene: TRBV11-3
CDR3 protein: CASSPYRDSRDNEQFF
CDR3 DNA: TGTGCCAGCAGCCCATACCGGGACTCGCGGGACAATGAGCAGTTCTTC

D gene: .
clone size: many
J gene: TRBJ2-2
V gene: TRBV19
CDR3 protein: CASSISRGAGGSGELFF
CDR3 DNA: TGTGCCAGTAGTATTTCGCGGGGGGCAGGGGGCTCAGGGGAGCTGTTTTTT

D gene: TRBD2
clone size: many
J gene: TRBJ2-1
V gene: TRBV4-3
CDR3 protein: CASSQLAGSFNEQFF
CDR3 DNA: TGCGCCAGCAGCCAACTAGCGGGAAGCTTCAATGAGCAGTTCTTC

D gene: TRBD2
clone size: many
J gene: TRBJ2-7
V gene: TRBV28
CDR3 protein: CASSLSGLAGVYEQYF
CDR3 DNA: TGTGCCAGCAGTTTATCGGGACTAGCGGGAGTCTACGAGCAGTACTTC

D gene: .
clone size: many
J gene: TRBJ1-4
V gene: TRBV5-6
CDR3 protein: CASSFKSVGEKLFF
CDR3 DNA: TGTGCCAGCAGCTTTAAGTCCGTTGGTGAAAAACTGTTTTTT

D gene: TRBD2
clone size: many
J gene: TRBJ2-1
V gene: TRBV20-1
CDR3 protein: CSARDFGGSKNEQFF
CDR3 DNA: TGCAGTGCTAGAGATTTTGGCGGGAGCAAGAATGAGCAGTTCTTC